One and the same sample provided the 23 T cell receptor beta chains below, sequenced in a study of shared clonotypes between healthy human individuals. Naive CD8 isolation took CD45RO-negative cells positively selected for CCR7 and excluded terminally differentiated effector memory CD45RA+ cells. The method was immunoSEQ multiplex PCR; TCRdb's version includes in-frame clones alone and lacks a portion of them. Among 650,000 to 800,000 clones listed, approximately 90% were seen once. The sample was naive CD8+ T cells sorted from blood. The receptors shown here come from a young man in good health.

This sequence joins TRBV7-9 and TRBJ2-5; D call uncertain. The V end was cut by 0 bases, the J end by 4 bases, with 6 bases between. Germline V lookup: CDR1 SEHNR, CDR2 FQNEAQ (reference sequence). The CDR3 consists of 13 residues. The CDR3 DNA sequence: TGTGCCAGCAGCTTAGCTAGGAGAGAGACCCAGTACTTC. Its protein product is CASSLARRETQYF.

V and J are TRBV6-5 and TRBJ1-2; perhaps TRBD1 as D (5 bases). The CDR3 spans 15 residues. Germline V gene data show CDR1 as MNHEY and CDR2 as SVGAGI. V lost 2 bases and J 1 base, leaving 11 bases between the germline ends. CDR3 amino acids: CASSYAEDNNYGYTF. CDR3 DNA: TGTGCCAGCAGTTACGCCGAGGACAATAACTATGGCTACACCTTC.

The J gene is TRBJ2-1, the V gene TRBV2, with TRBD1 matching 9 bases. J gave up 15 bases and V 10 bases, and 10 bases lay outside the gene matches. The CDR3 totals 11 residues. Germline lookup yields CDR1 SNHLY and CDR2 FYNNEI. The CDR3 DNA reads TGTGCCACCCAGTCCGGGACAGGGCGGTTCTTC. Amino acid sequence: CATQSGTGRFF. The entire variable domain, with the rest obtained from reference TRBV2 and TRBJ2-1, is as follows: EPEVTQTPSHQVTQMGQEVILRCVPISNHLYFYWYRQILGQKVEFLVSFYNNEISEKSEIFDDQFSVERPDGSNFTLKIRSTKLEDSAMYFCATQSGTGRFFGPGTRLTVL.

The CDR3 spells CASSQTSGRYDEQFF. The DNA of the CDR3 is TGTGCCAGCAGCCAAACTAGCGGGAGATACGATGAGCAGTTCTTC. J is TRBJ2-1 and V is TRBV7-6; 11 bases agree with TRBD2. Germline CDR1 reads SGHVS; CDR2 reads FNYEAQ. With 5 bases clipped from V and 8 bases from J, the junction kept 8 bases outside the gene matches. The CDR3 has 15 amino acids.

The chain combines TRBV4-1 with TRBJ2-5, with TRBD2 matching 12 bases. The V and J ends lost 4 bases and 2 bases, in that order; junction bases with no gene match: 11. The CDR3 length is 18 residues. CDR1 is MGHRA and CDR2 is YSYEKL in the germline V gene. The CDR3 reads CASSPPTSGSRAQETQYF. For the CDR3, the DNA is TGCGCCAGCAGCCCACCGACTAGCGGGAGCCGGGCTCAAGAGACCCAGTACTTC.

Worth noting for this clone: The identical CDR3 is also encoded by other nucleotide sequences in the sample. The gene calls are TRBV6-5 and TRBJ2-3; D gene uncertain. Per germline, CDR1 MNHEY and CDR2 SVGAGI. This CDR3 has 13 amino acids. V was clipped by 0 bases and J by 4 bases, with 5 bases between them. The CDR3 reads CASSYSSPDTQYF. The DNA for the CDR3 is TGTGCCAGCAGTTACTCGAGTCCAGATACGCAGTATTTT.

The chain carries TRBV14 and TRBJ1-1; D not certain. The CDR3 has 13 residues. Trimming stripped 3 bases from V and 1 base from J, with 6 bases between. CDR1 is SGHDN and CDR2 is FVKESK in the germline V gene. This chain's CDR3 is CASSQYTNTEAFF. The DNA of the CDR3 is TGTGCCAGCAGCCAGTACACGAACACTGAAGCTTTCTTT. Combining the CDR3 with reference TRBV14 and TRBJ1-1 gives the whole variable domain EAGVTQFPSHSVIEKGQTVTLRCDPISGHDNLYWYRRVMGKEIKFLLHFVKESKQDESGMPNNRFLAERTGGTYSTLKVQPAELEDSGVYFCASSQYTNTEAFFGQGTRLTVV.

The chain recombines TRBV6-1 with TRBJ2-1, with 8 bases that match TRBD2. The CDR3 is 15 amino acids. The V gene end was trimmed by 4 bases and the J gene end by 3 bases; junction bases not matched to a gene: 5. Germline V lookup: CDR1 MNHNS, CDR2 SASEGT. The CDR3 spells CASSVLAGGYNEQFF. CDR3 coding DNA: TGTGCCAGCAGTGTTCTAGCGGGCGGCTACAATGAGCAGTTCTTC.

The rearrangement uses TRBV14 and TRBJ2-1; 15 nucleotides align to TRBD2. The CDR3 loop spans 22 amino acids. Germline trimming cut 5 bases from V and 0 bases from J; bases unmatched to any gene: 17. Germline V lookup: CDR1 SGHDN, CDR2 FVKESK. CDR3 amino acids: CASSLASGLAGGYESSYNEQFF. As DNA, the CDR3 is TGTGCCAGCAGCTTAGCAAGCGGACTAGCGGGAGGGTACGAGAGCTCCTACAATGAGCAGTTCTTC.

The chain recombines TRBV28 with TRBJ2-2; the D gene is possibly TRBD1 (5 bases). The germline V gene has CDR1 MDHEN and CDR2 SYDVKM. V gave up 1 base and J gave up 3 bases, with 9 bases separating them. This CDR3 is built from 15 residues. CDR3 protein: CASSLLTQDTGELFF. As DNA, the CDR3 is TGTGCCAGCAGTTTATTAACACAGGACACCGGGGAGCTGTTTTTT.

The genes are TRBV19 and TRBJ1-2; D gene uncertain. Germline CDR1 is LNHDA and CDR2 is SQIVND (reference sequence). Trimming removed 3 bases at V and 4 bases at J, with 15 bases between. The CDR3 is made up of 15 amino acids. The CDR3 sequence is CASSIGEGLGYGYTF. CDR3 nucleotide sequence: TGTGCCAGTAGTATCGGAGAGGGATTAGGCTATGGCTACACCTTC.

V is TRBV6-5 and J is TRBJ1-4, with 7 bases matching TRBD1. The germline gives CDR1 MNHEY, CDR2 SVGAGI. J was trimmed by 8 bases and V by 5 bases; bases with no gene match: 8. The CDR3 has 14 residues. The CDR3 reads CASSLSRQGEKLFF. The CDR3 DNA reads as TGTGCCAGCAGTCTTTCTCGACAGGGAGAAAAACTGTTTTTT.

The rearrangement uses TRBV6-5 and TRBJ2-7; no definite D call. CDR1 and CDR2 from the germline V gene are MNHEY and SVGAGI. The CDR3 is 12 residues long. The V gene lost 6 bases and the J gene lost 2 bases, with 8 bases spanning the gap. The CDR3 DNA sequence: TGTGCCAGCAGCCGAGAGCCCTACGAGCAGTACTTC. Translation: CASSREPYEQYF.

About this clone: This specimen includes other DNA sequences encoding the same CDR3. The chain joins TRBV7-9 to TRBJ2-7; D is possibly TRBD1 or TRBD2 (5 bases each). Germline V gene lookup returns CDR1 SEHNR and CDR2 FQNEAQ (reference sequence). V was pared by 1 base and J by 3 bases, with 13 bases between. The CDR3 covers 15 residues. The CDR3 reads CASSLGQGALYEQYF. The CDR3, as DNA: TGTGCCAGCAGCTTAGGGCAGGGAGCCCTCTACGAGCAGTACTTC. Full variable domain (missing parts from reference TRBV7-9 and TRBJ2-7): DTGVSQNPRHKITKRGQNVTFRCDPISEHNRLYWYRQTLGQGPEFLTYFQNEAQLEKSRLLSDRFSAERPKGSFSTLEIQRTEQGDSAMYLCASSLGQGALYEQYFGPGTRLTVT.

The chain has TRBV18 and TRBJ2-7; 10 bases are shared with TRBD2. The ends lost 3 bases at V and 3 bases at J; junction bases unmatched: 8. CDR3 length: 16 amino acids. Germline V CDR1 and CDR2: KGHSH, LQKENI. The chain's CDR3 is CASSPDLAGVIYEQYF. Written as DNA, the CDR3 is TGTGCCAGCTCACCTGATCTAGCGGGGGTAATCTACGAGCAGTACTTC.

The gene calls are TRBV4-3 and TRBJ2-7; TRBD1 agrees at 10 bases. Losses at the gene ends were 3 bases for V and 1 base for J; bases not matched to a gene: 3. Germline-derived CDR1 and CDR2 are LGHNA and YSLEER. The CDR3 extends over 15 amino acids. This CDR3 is CASSQGQGTSYEQYF. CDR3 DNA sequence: TGCGCCAGCAGCCAGGGACAGGGGACTTCCTACGAGCAGTACTTC.

Here the CDR3 reads CASSEEEGPYEQYF. The CDR3 bases are TGTGCCAGCAGTGAAGAGGAGGGGCCCTACGAGCAGTACTTC. The gene calls are TRBV6-4 and TRBJ2-7, with a possible D match to TRBD2 (6 bases). The CDR3 spans 14 residues. The V end was cut by 3 bases, the J end by 2 bases, with 11 bases between. Germline loops: CDR1 MRHNA, CDR2 SNTAGT.

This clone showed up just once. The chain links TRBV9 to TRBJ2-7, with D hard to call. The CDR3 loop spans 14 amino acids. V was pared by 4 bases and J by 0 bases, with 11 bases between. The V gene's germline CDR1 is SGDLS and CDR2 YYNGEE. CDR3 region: CASSPDRNSYEQYF. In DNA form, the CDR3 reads TGTGCCAGCAGCCCCGACCGGAACTCCTACGAGCAGTACTTC.

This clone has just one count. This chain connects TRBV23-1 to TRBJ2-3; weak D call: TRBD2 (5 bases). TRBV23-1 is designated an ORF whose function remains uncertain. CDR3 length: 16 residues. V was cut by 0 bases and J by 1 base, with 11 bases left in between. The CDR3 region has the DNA TGCGCCAGCAGTCAATCAAGAGGGCCAGGCACAGATACGCAGTATTTT. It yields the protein CASSQSRGPGTDTQYF.

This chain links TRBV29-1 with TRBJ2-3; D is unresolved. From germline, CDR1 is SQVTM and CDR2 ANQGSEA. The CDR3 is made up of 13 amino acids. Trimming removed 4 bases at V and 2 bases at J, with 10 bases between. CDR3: CSVVWYNTDTQYF. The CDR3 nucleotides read TGCAGCGTTGTGTGGTACAACACAGATACGCAGTATTTT.

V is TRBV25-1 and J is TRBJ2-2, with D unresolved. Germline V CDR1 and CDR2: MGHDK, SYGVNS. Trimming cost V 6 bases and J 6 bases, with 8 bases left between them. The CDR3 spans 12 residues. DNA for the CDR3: TGTGCCAGCAGCATCCGGGCCGGGGAGCTGTTTTTT. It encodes CASSIRAGELFF.

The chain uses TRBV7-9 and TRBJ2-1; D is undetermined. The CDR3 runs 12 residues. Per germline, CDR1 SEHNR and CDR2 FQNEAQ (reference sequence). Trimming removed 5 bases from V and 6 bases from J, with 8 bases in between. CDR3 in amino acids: CASSPIGNEQFF. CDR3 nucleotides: TGTGCCAGCAGCCCTATTGGCAATGAGCAGTTCTTC.

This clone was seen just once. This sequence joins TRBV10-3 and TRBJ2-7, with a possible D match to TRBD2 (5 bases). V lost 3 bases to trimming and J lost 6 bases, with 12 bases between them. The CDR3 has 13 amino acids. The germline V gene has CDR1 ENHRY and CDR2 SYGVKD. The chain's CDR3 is CAISDYTGSEQYF. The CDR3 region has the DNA TGTGCCATCAGTGACTATACGGGAAGCGAGCAGTACTTC.